Each of the 8 T cell receptor beta chains below was sequenced from the same sample in a study of T cell repertoires in ileal Crohn's disease. Profiled with immunoSEQ multiplex PCR; TCRdb holds only in-frame clones, not every one. The data contain over 9,500 clones, over 65% of them singletons. The sequencing sample was made of ileal tissue. All receptors come from an adult with Crohn's disease.

J is TRBJ1-2 and V is TRBV5-1; D is perhaps TRBD1 (6 bases). This CDR3 has 14 residues. V lost 6 bases and J lost 2, with 14 bases in between. The germline V gene has CDR1 SGHRS and CDR2 YFSETQ. The CDR3 DNA sequence: TGCGCCAGCAAAGGACAGACTGAGAACTATGGCTACACCTTC. It yields the protein CASKGQTENYGYTF.

The V call is TRBV2, the J call TRBJ2-7; TRBD1 agrees at 9 bases. Germline-derived CDR1 and CDR2 are SNHLY and FYNNEI. V lost 11 bases, J lost 3 bases, and 5 bases stayed unmatched. This CDR3 is built from 12 residues. This chain's CDR3 is CASRQGVYEQYF. DNA for the CDR3: TGTGCCTCACGACAGGGGGTCTACGAGCAGTACTTC.

About this clone itself: Its ends do not fully match the called genes, so a read error is possible. The chain joins TRBV6-1 to TRBJ2-7; D might be TRBD2 (6 bases). Looked up from germline, CDR1 is MNHNS and CDR2 is SASEGT. This CDR3 contains 14 residues. In nucleotides, the CDR3 is TGTGCCAGCAGTCCCGTTCGCGGGACCTACGGGCAGTACTTC. Protein product: CASSPVRGTYGQYF.

The chain recombines TRBV27 with TRBJ1-5, with a weak D call TRBD1 (6 bases). V lost 6 bases, J lost 0 bases, and 27 bases lay in between. The CDR3 loop spans 20 amino acids. Germline loops: CDR1 MNHEY, CDR2 SMNVEV (reference sequence). The DNA of the CDR3 is TGTGCCAGCAGACCGATTCACAGGGTGAACACCCCTTATAGCAATCAGCCCCAGCATTTT. Protein product: CASRPIHRVNTPYSNQPQHF.

The chain is built from TRBV7-2 and TRBJ2-1, with D possibly matching TRBD1 (6 bases). The CDR3 extends over 13 amino acids. Looked up from germline, CDR1 is SGHTA and CDR2 is FQGNSA. V lost 1 base and J lost 7, with 8 bases in between. This chain's CDR3 is CASSLGGGNEQFF. The CDR3 DNA is TGTGCCAGCAGCTTAGGAGGGGGTAATGAGCAGTTCTTC.

This chain joins TRBV7-3 and TRBJ2-5; 7 bases align to TRBD2. The V gene's germline CDR1 is SGHTA and CDR2 FQGTGA. The junction had 7 bases not matched to a gene; V was cut back by 4 bases and J by 2 bases. The CDR3 is 15 residues long. The CDR3 nucleotides read TGTGCCAGCAGCTCCGGACTGGGACTACAAGAGACCCAGTACTTC. Translating gives CASSSGLGLQETQYF.

This chain uses TRBV28 with TRBJ2-5; a weak D match, TRBD2 (5 bases). The CDR3 runs to 14 residues. V dropped 6 bases and J dropped 5 bases, with 16 bases sitting between them. Germline-derived CDR1 and CDR2 are MDHEN and SYDVKM. Here the CDR3 reads CASSVTRSSETQYF. The CDR3 DNA reads as TGTGCCAGCAGCGTTACTAGATCCTCCGAGACCCAGTACTTC.

Here the CDR3 reads CSVGVGGAEQYF. The CDR3 DNA reads TGCAGCGTTGGGGTAGGGGGCGCCGAGCAGTACTTC. J is TRBJ2-5 and V is TRBV29-1, with 7 bases matching TRBD1. With the DNA end fitting TRBJ2-7 better, the J assignment may be wrong. CDR1 and CDR2 (germline): SQVTM, ANQGSEA. There are 12 residues in the CDR3.